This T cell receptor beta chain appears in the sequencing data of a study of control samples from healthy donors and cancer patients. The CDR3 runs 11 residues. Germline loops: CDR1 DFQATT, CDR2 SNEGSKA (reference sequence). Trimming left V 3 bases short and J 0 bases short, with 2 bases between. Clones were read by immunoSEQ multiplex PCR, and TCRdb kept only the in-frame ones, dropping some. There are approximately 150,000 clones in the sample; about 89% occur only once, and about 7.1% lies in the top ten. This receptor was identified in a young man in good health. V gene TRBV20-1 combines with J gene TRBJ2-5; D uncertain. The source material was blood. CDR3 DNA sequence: TGCAGTGCTAGTGACCAAGAGACCCAGTACTTC. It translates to CSASDQETQYF.